This T cell receptor beta chain appears in the sequencing data of a study of PD-L1 blockade in urothelial cancer. The CDR3 contains 13 residues. Between the trimmed V and J ends, which lost 1 base and 1 base, there was a span of 5 bases. Germline-derived CDR1 and CDR2 are SGHRS and YFSETQ. The protocol was immunoSEQ multiplex PCR, while the TCRdb copy is restricted to in-frame clones and leaves out a portion. The sample has around 70,000 clones, around 84% seen once. The chain couples TRBV5-1 to TRBJ2-5; D is unresolved. The sequence came from a man in his sixties or seventies with urothelial cancer. The sample here was PBMCs, taken around atezolizumab (anti-PD-L1) treatment. This chain's CDR3 is CASSLRSQETQYF. In DNA form, the CDR3 reads TGCGCCAGCAGCTTGCGCAGCCAAGAGACCCAGTACTTC.